What follows are 27 T cell receptor beta chains derived from one specimen sequenced in a study of sequential checkpoint blockade in melanoma. The treatment: randomized to nivolumab then ipilimumab (arm A) or the reverse (arm B). TCRdb keeps only in-frame clones here, not all; method: immunoSEQ multiplex PCR. The profile covers approximately 34,000 clones, with approximately 84% appearing a single time and less than 7% taken by the ten largest. The specimen was CD8+ T cells sorted from blood (inferred from file names), collected from a patient given nivolumab and ipilimumab in sequence. All receptors come from a human donor with melanoma.

V usage is TRBV7-8 and J usage is TRBJ2-2; D might be TRBD1 (6 bases). Trimming removed 3 bases at V and 6 bases at J, with 14 bases between. CDR1 and CDR2 (germline): SGHVS, FQNEAQ. CDR3 length: 15 amino acids. CDR3 nucleotides: TGTGCCAGCAGCTTCGGGACACCGGAGGCCGGGGAGCTGTTTTTT. Amino acids: CASSFGTPEAGELFF.

This clone was detected a few times. The sample contains more than one DNA sequence encoding this CDR3. This chain uses TRBV9 with TRBJ2-1; 9 bases match TRBD2. The germline V gene encodes CDR1 SGDLS and CDR2 YYNGEE. The CDR3 is made up of 15 amino acids. The V gene end was trimmed by 2 bases and the J gene end by 2 bases; junction bases not matched to a gene: 2. CDR3 in amino acids: CASSVSGRPYNEQFF. CDR3 bases: TGTGCCAGCAGCGTCAGCGGGAGGCCCTACAATGAGCAGTTCTTC. Filled out from reference TRBV9 and TRBJ2-1, the complete variable domain reads DSGVTQTPKHLITATGQRVTLRCSPRSGDLSVYWYQQSLDQGLQFLIQYYNGEERAKGNILERFSAQQFPDLHSELNLSSLELGDSALYFCASSVSGRPYNEQFFGPGTRLTVL.

The CDR3 DNA follows: TGTGCCAGCAGTAGCGGGGTCTCCTACAATGAGCAGTTCTTC. Protein sequence: CASSSGVSYNEQFF. The gene calls are TRBV5-4 and TRBJ2-1; 8 nucleotides align to TRBD2. Trimming cost V 5 bases and J 0 bases; bases outside gene matches: 1. Germline CDR1 SGHNT, CDR2 YYREEE (reference sequence). The CDR3 spans 14 residues.

This rearrangement joins TRBV9 to TRBJ2-3; 10 positions match TRBD2. The CDR3 loop spans 15 amino acids. J gave up 6 bases and V 0 bases, and 4 bases lay outside the gene matches. Germline V gene sequence: CDR1 SGDLS, CDR2 YYNGEE. CDR3 nucleotides: TGTGCCAGCAGCGTAGAAGCGGGGGGGTTGGATACGCAGTATTTT. Encoded protein: CASSVEAGGLDTQYF. Drawing the rest from reference TRBV9 and TRBJ2-3, the complete variable domain is DSGVTQTPKHLITATGQRVTLRCSPRSGDLSVYWYQQSLDQGLQFLIQYYNGEERAKGNILERFSAQQFPDLHSELNLSSLELGDSALYFCASSVEAGGLDTQYFGPGTRLTVL.

The chain is built from TRBV27 and TRBJ2-1, with 12 bases lining up with TRBD2. The CDR3 is made up of 16 amino acids. Looked up from germline, CDR1 is MNHEY and CDR2 is SMNVEV (reference sequence). V lost 6 bases to trimming and J lost 5 bases; unmatched junction nucleotides: 8. In DNA form, the CDR3 reads TGTGCCAGCAGGCCGGGACTAGCGGGCCCAGACAATGAGCAGTTCTTC. Protein product: CASRPGLAGPDNEQFF.

This clone is deemed large. J is TRBJ1-4 and V is TRBV5-4, with 9 positions matching TRBD1. Trimming removed 3 bases from V and 5 bases from J; junction bases left unmatched: 2. The CDR3 extends over 14 amino acids. Germline CDR1 SGHNT, CDR2 YYREEE (reference sequence). In nucleotides, the CDR3 is TGTGCCAGCAGCTACGGGACAGGGAATGAAAAACTGTTTTTT. This codes for CASSYGTGNEKLFF. The full variable domain, completed using reference TRBV5-4 and TRBJ1-4, is ETGVTQSPTHLIKTRGQQVTLRCSSQSGHNTVSWYQQALGQGPQFIFQYYREEENGRGNFPPRFSGLQFPNYSSELNVNALELDDSALYLCASSYGTGNEKLFFGSGTQLSVL.

J is TRBJ2-7 and V is TRBV29-1; TRBD2 matches 7 bases. Germline trimming cut 0 bases from V and 0 bases from J; bases unmatched to any gene: 5. The CDR3 is made up of 15 amino acids. CDR1 and CDR2 (germline): SQVTM, ANQGSEA. Here the CDR3 reads CSVEEGGGSSYEQYF. DNA of the CDR3: TGCAGCGTTGAAGAGGGCGGGGGAAGCTCCTACGAGCAGTACTTC.

The chain's CDR3 is CASSLPVDRVPNYGYTF. The CDR3 coding sequence is TGTGCCAGCAGTTTACCCGTGGACAGGGTGCCTAACTATGGCTACACCTTC. The chain employs TRBV28 and TRBJ1-2, with 8 nucleotides matching TRBD1. The CDR3 has 17 residues. Losses at the gene ends were 2 bases for V and 0 bases for J; bases not matched to a gene: 8. Germline CDR1 is MDHEN and CDR2 is SYDVKM.

The chain uses TRBV27 and TRBJ2-7; 12 nucleotides line up with TRBD2. This CDR3 region has 16 residues. Trimming cost V 0 bases and J 3 bases; bases outside gene matches: 3. Germline-derived CDR1 and CDR2 are MNHEY and SMNVEV (reference sequence). The CDR3 is CASSLSTSGSHYEQYF. The CDR3 DNA is TGTGCCAGCAGTTTATCGACTAGCGGGAGTCACTACGAGCAGTACTTC.

CDR3 region: CASSYMGQGVYGEQFF. As DNA, the CDR3 is TGTGCCAGCAGTTATATGGGGCAGGGCGTATACGGTGAGCAGTTCTTC. This rearrangement joins TRBV27 to TRBJ2-1, with D perhaps TRBD1 (5 bases). The CDR3 runs to 16 residues. The V gene's germline CDR1 is MNHEY and CDR2 SMNVEV (reference sequence). V was pared by 4 bases and J by 9 bases, with 22 bases between.

The chain employs TRBV6-5 and TRBJ2-7; D unclear. Between the trimmed V and J ends, which lost 1 base and 0 bases, there was a span of 4 bases. The CDR3 has 13 amino acids. The V gene's germline CDR1 is MNHEY and CDR2 SVGAGI. The CDR3 sequence: CASSYFSSYEQYF. DNA for the CDR3: TGTGCCAGCAGTTACTTCTCCTCCTACGAGCAGTACTTC.

The chain has TRBV19 and TRBJ2-7; TRBD2 aligns across 7 bases. This CDR3 region has 14 residues. Trimming removed 8 bases from V and 2 bases from J; junction bases left unmatched: 9. Germline V gives CDR1 LNHDA, CDR2 SQIVND (reference sequence). Written as DNA, the CDR3 is TGTGCCAGTGGTTTTGGACTAGGAACCTACGAGCAGTACTTC. Its translation: CASGFGLGTYEQYF.

This clone was seen just once. The chain combines TRBV2 with TRBJ1-5; 9 bases match TRBD1. The germline V gene encodes CDR1 SNHLY and CDR2 FYNNEI. The V and J ends lost 6 bases and 6 bases, in that order; junction bases with no gene match: 12. The CDR3 runs to 16 residues. The CDR3 reads CASRGQGAPSGQPQHF. The CDR3 DNA reads as TGTGCCAGCAGGGGACAGGGAGCCCCCTCGGGTCAGCCCCAGCATTTT.

The chain has TRBV11-3 and TRBJ2-7, with 7 nucleotides matching TRBD1. Germline CDR1 reads SGHNT; CDR2 reads YENEEA. The CDR3 loop spans 13 amino acids. V shed 5 bases and J 7 bases; nucleotides not matched to a gene: 8. The CDR3 reads CASSLGTVGEQYF. CDR3 DNA sequence: TGTGCCAGCAGCCTCGGGACAGTCGGAGAGCAGTACTTC.

The rearrangement uses TRBV7-6 and TRBJ2-2; perhaps TRBD2 as D (6 bases). Germline CDR1 reads SGHVS; CDR2 reads FNYEAQ. This CDR3 region has 18 residues. V was shortened by 5 bases and J by 5 bases, with 24 bases between the two germline ends. The CDR3 loop reads CASSAPDGGAPMTGELFF. The CDR3 DNA follows: TGTGCCAGCAGCGCGCCTGATGGCGGGGCACCTATGACCGGGGAGCTGTTTTTT.

The J gene is TRBJ2-7, the V gene TRBV30; a possible D gene is TRBD1 (5 bases). V lost 0 bases, J lost 0 bases, and 6 bases lay in between. The CDR3 covers 13 residues. The V gene's germline CDR1 is GTSNPN and CDR2 SVGIG (reference sequence). The CDR3 loop reads CAWSVGHSYEQYF. In DNA, the CDR3 is TGTGCCTGGAGTGTTGGACACTCCTACGAGCAGTACTTC.

The rearrangement joins TRBV6-5 to TRBJ2-7; D is possibly TRBD1 (5 bases). This CDR3 has 13 amino acids. The germline gives CDR1 MNHEY, CDR2 SVGAGI. V lost 6 bases to trimming and J lost 0 bases, with 9 bases between them. CDR3 sequence: CASSPGHSYEQYF. In nucleotides, the CDR3 is TGTGCCAGCAGCCCCGGACACTCCTACGAGCAGTACTTC.

The gene calls are TRBV6-1 and TRBJ2-2; D is unclear. Trimming took 1 base from V and 0 from J, leaving 9 bases between them. The CDR3 spans 16 residues. Germline assignment: CDR1 MNHNS and CDR2 SASEGT. The CDR3 is CASSEEGGANTGELFF. CDR3 nucleotides: TGTGCCAGCAGTGAAGAAGGCGGAGCGAACACCGGGGAGCTGTTTTTT.

This clone has a single count. The CDR3 DNA is TGTGCCAGCAGCTTAGGGCCGGGGAACGAGCAGTACTTC. Its protein product is CASSLGPGNEQYF. The chain joins TRBV7-6 to TRBJ2-7; the D gene is possibly TRBD2 (5 bases). With 1 base removed from V and 5 bases from J, the gap between germline ends came to 9 bases. Looked up from germline, CDR1 is SGHVS and CDR2 is FNYEAQ. The CDR3 has 13 residues.

The chain links TRBV19 to TRBJ1-5; a possible D gene is TRBD1 (5 bases). The CDR3 is 15 amino acids. The germline V gene encodes CDR1 LNHDA and CDR2 SQIVND (reference sequence). Trimming pared 3 bases from V and 2 bases from J, leaving 11 bases between. The CDR3 DNA reads TGTGCCAGTAGTATCGACAGTGGTGGCAATCAGCCCCAGCATTTT. Translated: CASSIDSGGNQPQHF.

The V call is TRBV28, the J call TRBJ2-5; D is possibly TRBD1 (6 bases). The V end was cut by 5 bases, the J end by 5 bases, with 9 bases between. This CDR3 is built from 12 residues. Per the germline V gene, CDR1 is MDHEN and CDR2 is SYDVKM. Here the CDR3 DNA reads TGTGCCAGCAGTCAGGGGTGGGAGACCCAGTACTTC. Amino acids: CASSQGWETQYF.

The gene calls are TRBV9 and TRBJ2-7; TRBD1 is a possible D gene (7 bases). This CDR3 has 14 amino acids. The germline gives CDR1 SGDLS, CDR2 YYNGEE. Trimming took off 4 bases at V and 3 bases at J, with 14 bases between the two ends. The CDR3 region is CASSPSDRVYEQYF. The DNA of the CDR3 is TGTGCCAGCAGCCCTAGCGACAGGGTCTACGAGCAGTACTTC.

The genes are TRBV5-1 and TRBJ2-1, with a tentative D call TRBD1 (6 bases). The CDR3 has 14 residues. Germline CDR1 is SGHRS and CDR2 is YFSETQ. V gave up 3 bases and J gave up 8 bases, with 15 bases separating them. The CDR3 sequence is CASSSLGAGDEQFF. The DNA of the CDR3 is TGCGCCAGCAGCTCCCTCGGGGCAGGGGATGAGCAGTTCTTC.

V is TRBV4-1 and J is TRBJ1-6; 7 nucleotides match TRBD1. This CDR3 is built from 14 residues. CDR1 and CDR2 from the germline V gene are MGHRA and YSYEKL. The trim removed 3 bases at V and 9 bases at J, leaving 5 bases unmatched. CDR3 protein: CASSQTGSFSPLHF. The CDR3 DNA sequence: TGCGCCAGCAGCCAGACAGGGTCTTTTTCACCCCTCCACTTT.

V gene TRBV27 combines with J gene TRBJ1-5; 8 bases align to TRBD1. Germline V gene sequence: CDR1 MNHEY, CDR2 SMNVEV (reference sequence). V gave up 5 bases and J gave up 1 base; unmatched junction bases: 10. CDR3 size: 17 residues. CDR3 protein: CASSQHSGGASNQPQHF. In DNA, the CDR3 is TGTGCCAGCAGTCAGCATTCAGGGGGCGCGAGCAATCAGCCCCAGCATTTT.

The chain couples TRBV7-2 to TRBJ1-4; no firm D call. This CDR3 has 16 residues. Germline V CDR1 and CDR2: SGHTA, FQGNSA. Trimming pared 2 bases from V and 0 bases from J, leaving 10 bases between. CDR3 in DNA: TGTGCCAGCAGCTTAACCCACGGAGCAACTAATGAAAAACTGTTTTTT. Amino acids: CASSLTHGATNEKLFF.

The chain has TRBV4-2 and TRBJ2-7, with a weak D call TRBD2 (6 bases). CDR1 and CDR2 from the germline V gene are LGHNA and YNFKEQ. V shed 4 bases and J shed 2 bases, with 15 bases lying between them. This CDR3 contains 15 residues. The DNA of the CDR3 is TGTGCCAGCAGCCTTTATGGGACGGGAGCCTACGAGCAGTACTTC. Translation: CASSLYGTGAYEQYF.